This TCR beta chain was profiled in a study of cytomegalovirus exposure and HLA in healthy donors. Study observations and caveats: Presence/absence analyses supposed approximately even sequencing depth among donors.

Regarding this clone: As yet, its antigen is unknown.

Trimming left V 4 bases short and J 3 bases short, with 10 bases between. The length of the CDR3 is 13 residues. Looked up from germline, CDR1 is SNHLY and CDR2 is FYNNEI. The PCR was carried out with 60 Vbeta primers and 13 Jbeta primers. TCRdb keeps only in-frame clones here, not all; method: immunoSEQ multiplex PCR. The data hold more than 95,000 clones, with 81% observed a single time. The sequence came from a woman in her twenties or thirties in good health and CMV-seronegative. The sample taken for sequencing was PBMCs. This rearrangement joins TRBV2 to TRBJ2-7; tentative D call: TRBD2 (5 bases). CDR3 bases: TGTGCCAGCAGTGGGACGGGGTTCTACGAGCAGTACTTC. This translates into CASSGTGFYEQYF.